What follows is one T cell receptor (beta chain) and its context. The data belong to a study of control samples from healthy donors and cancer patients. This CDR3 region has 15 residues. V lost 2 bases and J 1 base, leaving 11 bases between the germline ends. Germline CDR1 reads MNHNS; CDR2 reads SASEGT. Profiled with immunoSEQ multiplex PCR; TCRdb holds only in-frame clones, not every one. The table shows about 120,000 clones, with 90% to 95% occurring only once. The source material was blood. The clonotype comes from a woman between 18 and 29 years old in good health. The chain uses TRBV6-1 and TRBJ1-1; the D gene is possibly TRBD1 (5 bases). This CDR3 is CASSETPGGNTEAFF. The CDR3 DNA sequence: TGTGCCAGCAGTGAAACGCCCGGGGGGAACACTGAAGCTTTCTTT.